The clone carrying this TCR beta chain was detected ten times or more. The antigen remains undetermined. Per germline, CDR1 MGHRA and CDR2 YSYEKL. V was shortened by 4 bases and J by 0 bases, with 6 bases between the two germline ends. The CDR3 runs 13 residues. RNA transcripts provided the template for amplifying TCR beta CDR3 regions. An opening RT-PCR round employed HTBI primers and preceded a second-round multiplex PCR. TCRdb reprocessed the multiplex PCR reads via MiXCR and lists one record per CDR3 protein. The sample includes 1 million to 1.3 million distinct CDR3 sequences, about 38% of them seen just once. The record originates from a study of Graves' ophthalmopathy and Graves' hyperthyroidism. Clinical symptoms, serum thyroxine, TRAb, thyroid ultrasound and orbital computed tomography determined diagnosis. Study outcomes and limitations: Blood samples also showed most expanded thyroid clonotypes exceeding 0.001 frequency. Ophthalmopathy could be told apart from stable hyperthyroidism by a 13-signature model (around 85% sensitivity, 70% to 84% specificity).

Material for sequencing was peripheral blood or thyroid tissue (not recorded which). This receptor was identified in an adult man with Graves' hyperthyroidism. The chain joins TRBV4-1 to TRBJ1-1; D call uncertain. CDR3 protein: CASSPTMNTEAFF. The CDR3 nucleotides are TGCGCCAGCAGCCCTACCATGAACACTGAAGCTTTCTTT.